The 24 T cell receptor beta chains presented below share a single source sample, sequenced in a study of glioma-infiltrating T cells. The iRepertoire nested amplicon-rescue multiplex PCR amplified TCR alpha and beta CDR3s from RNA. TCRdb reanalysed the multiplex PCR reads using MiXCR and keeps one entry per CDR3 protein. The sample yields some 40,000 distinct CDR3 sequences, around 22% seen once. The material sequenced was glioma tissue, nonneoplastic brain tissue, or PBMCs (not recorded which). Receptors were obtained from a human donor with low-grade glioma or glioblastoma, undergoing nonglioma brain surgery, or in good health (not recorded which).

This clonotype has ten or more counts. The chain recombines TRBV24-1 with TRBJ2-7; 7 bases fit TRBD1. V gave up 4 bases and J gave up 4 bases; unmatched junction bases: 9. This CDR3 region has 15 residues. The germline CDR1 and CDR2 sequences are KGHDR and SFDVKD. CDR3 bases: TGTGCCACCAGTGACACTCCTGACAGGGCTTACGAGCAGTACGTC. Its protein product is CATSDTPDRAYEQYV.

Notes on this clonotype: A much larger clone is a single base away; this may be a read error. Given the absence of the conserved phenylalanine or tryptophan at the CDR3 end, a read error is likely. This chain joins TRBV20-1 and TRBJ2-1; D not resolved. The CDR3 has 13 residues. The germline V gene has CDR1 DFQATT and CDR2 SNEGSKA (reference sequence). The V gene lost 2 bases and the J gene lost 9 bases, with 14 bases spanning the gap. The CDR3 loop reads CSARSQEGREQFL. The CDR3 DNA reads TGCAGTGCTAGATCTCAGGAAGGGCGTGAGCAGTTCCTC.

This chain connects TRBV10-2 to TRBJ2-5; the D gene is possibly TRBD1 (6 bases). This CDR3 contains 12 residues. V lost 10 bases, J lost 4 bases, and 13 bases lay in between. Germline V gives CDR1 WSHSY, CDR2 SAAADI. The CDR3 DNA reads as TGCGCCACTGGACGGGACATAGAGACCCAGTACTTC. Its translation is CATGRDIETQYF.

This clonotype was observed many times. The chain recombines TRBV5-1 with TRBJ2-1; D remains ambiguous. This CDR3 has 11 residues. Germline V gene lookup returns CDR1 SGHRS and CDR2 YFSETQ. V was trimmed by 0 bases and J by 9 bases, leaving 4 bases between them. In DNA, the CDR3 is TGCGCCAGCAGCTTGGAGCGTGAGCAGTTCTTC. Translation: CASSLEREQFF.

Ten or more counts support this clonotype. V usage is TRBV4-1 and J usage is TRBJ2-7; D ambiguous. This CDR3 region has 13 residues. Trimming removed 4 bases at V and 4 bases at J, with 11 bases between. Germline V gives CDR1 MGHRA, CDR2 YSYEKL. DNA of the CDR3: TGCGCCAGCAGCCTACGAACACAGTACGAGCAGTACTTC. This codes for CASSLRTQYEQYF.

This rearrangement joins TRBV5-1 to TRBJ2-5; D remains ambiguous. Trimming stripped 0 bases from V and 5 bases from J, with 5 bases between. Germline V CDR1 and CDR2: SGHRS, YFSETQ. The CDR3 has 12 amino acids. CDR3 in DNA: TGCGCCAGCAGCTTGGCACAGGAGACCCAGTACTTC. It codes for CASSLAQETQYF.

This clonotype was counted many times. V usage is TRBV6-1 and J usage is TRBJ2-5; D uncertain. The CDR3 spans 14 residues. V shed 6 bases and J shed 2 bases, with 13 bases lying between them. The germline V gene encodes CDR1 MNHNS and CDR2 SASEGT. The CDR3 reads CASSSTATQETQYF. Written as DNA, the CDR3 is TGTGCCAGCAGCTCCACCGCCACTCAAGAGACCCAGTACTTC.

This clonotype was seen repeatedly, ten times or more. The CDR3 loop reads CASSRTGSDGYTF. The CDR3 nucleotides are TGTGCCAGCAGCCGGACAGGGTCCGATGGCTACACCTTC. J is TRBJ1-2 and V is TRBV6-1, with TRBD1 identical over 8 bases. Germline V lookup: CDR1 MNHNS, CDR2 SASEGT. The CDR3 loop spans 13 amino acids. With V trimmed by 6 bases and J by 6 bases, 6 bases remained unmatched.

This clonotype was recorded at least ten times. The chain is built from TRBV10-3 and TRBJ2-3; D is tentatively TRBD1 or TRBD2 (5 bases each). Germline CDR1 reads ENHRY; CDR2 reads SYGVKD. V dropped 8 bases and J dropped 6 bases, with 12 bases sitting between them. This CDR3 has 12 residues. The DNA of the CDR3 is TGTGCCATCGGGACCCCCACCGATACGCAGTATTTT. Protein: CAIGTPTDTQYF.

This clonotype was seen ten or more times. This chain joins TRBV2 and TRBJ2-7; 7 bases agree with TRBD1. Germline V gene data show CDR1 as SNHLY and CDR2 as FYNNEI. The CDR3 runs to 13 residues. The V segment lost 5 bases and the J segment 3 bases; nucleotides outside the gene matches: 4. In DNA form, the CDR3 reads TGTGCCAGCAGTTGGGCAGGGGGCTACGAGCAGTACGTC. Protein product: CASSWAGGYEQYV.

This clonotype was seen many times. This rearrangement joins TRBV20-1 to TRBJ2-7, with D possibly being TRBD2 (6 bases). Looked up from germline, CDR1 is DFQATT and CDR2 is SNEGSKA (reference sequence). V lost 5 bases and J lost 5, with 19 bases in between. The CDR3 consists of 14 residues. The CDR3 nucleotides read TGCAGTGCTTCTCGGGACTGGGGTTCTGACGAGCAGTACTTC. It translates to CSASRDWGSDEQYF.

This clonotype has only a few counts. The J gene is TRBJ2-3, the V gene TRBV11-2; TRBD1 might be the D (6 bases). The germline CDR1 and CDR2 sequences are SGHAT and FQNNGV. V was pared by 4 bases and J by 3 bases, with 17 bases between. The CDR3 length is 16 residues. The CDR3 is CASSSIQGAATDTQYF. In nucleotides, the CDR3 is TGTGCCAGCAGCTCTATACAGGGAGCAGCGACAGATACGCAGTATTTT. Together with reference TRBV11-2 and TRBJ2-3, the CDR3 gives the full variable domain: EAGVAQSPRYKIIEKRQSVAFWCNPISGHATLYWYQQILGQGPKLLIQFQNNGVVDDSQLPKDRFSAERLKGVDSTLKIQPAKLEDSAVYLCASSSIQGAATDTQYFGPGTRLTVL.

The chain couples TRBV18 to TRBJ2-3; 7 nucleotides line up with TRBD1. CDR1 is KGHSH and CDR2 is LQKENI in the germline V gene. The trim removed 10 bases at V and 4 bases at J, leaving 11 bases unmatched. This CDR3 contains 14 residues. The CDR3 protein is CANSPGTVSDTQYF. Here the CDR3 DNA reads TGTGCCAACTCGCCCGGGACAGTGTCAGATACGCAGTATTTT.

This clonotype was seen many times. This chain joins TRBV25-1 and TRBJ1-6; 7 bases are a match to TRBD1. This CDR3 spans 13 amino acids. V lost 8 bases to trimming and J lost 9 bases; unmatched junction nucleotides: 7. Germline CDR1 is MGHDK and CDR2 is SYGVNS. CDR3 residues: CASHPDRSSPLHF. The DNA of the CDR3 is TGTGCCAGCCACCCGGACAGGTCTTCACCCCTCCACTTT.

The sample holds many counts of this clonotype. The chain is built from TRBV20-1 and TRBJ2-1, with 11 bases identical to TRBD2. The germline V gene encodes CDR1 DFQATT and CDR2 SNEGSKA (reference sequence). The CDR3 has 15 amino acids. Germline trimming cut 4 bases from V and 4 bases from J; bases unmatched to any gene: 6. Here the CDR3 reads CSATLLAGVYNEQFF. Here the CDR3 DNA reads TGCAGTGCTACGCTACTAGCGGGAGTGTACAATGAGCAGTTCTTC.

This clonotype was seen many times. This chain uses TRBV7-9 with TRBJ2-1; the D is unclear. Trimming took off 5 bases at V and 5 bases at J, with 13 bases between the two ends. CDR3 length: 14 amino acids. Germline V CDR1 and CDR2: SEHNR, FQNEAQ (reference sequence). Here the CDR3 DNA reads TGTGCCAGCAGCCTCCTTGAGCGAGACAATGAGCAGTTCTTC. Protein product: CASSLLERDNEQFF.

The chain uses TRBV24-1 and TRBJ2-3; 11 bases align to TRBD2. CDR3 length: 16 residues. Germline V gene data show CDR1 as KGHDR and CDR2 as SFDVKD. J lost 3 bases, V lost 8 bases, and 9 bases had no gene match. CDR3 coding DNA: TGTGCCACCAAACAGTTACTAGCGGGAGTGACAGATACGCAGTATTTT. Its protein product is CATKQLLAGVTDTQYF.

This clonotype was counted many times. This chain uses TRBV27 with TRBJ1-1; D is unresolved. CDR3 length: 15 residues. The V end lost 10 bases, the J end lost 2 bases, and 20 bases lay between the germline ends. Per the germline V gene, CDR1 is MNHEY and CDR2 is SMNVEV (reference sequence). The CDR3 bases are TGTGCCACCGCGCGGACGAGTTTAGGTAACACTGAAGCTTTCTTT. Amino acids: CATARTSLGNTEAFF.

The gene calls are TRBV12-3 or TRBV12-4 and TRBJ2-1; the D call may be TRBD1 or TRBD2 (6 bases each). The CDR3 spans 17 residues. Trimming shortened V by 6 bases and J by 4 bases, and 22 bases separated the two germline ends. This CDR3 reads CASRDIIGGQDYNEQFF. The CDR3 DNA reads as TGTGCCAGCAGGGACATAATAGGGGGGCAGGATTACAATGAGCAGTTCTTC.

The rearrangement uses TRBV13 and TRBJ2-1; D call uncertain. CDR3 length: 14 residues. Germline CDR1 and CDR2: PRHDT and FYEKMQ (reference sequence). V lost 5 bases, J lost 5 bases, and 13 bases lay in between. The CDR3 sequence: CASSRTKLDNEQFF. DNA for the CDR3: TGTGCCAGCAGCAGAACAAAACTGGACAATGAGCAGTTCTTC.

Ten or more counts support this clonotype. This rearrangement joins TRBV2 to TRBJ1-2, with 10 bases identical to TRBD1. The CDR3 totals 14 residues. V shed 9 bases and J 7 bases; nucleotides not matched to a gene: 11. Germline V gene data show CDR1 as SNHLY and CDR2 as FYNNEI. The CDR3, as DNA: TGTGCCAGGTACTTCGGACAGGGGGAGATTGGCTACACCTTC. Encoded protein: CARYFGQGEIGYTF. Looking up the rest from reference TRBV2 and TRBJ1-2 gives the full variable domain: EPEVTQTPSHQVTQMGQEVILRCVPISNHLYFYWYRQILGQKVEFLVSFYNNEISEKSEIFDDQFSVERPDGSNFTLKIRSTKLEDSAMYFCARYFGQGEIGYTFGSGTRLTVV.

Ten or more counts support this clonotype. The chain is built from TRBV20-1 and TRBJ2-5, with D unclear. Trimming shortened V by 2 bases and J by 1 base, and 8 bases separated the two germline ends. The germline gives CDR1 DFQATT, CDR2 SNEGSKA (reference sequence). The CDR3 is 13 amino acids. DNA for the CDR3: TGCAGTGCTAGATCCGGAGTCCAAGAGACCCAGTACTTC. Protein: CSARSGVQETQYF.

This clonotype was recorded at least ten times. The CDR3 reads CASSSQDGRENQPQHF. DNA of the CDR3: TGTGCCAGCAGTTCCCAGGACGGCCGGGAAAATCAGCCCCAGCATTTT. This chain uses TRBV12-3 or TRBV12-4 with TRBJ1-5; unclear D gene. The CDR3 runs to 16 residues. Trimming took 4 bases from V and 4 from J, leaving 17 bases between them.

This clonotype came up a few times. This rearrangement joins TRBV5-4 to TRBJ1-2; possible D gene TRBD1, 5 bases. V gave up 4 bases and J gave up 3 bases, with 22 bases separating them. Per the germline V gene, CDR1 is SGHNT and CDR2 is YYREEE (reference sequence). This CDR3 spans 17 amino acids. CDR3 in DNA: TGTGCCAGCAGCCGTGGGACGGATCCCGGGGTGGACTATGGCTACACCTTC. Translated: CASSRGTDPGVDYGYTF. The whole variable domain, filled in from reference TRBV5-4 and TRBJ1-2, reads ETGVTQSPTHLIKTRGQQVTLRCSSQSGHNTVSWYQQALGQGPQFIFQYYREEENGRGNFPPRFSGLQFPNYSSELNVNALELDDSALYLCASSRGTDPGVDYGYTFGSGTRLTVV.